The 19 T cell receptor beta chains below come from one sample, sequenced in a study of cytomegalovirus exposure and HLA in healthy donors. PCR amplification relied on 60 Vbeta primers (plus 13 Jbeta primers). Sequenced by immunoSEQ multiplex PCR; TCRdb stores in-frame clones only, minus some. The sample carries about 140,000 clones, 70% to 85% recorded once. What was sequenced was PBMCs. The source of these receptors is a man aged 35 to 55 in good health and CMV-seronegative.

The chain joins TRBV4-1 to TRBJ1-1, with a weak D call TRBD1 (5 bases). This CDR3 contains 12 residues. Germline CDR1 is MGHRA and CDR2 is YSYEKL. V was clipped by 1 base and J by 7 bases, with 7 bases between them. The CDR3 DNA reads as TGCGCCAGCAGCCAAGTTACAGGTGAAGCTTTCTTT. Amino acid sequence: CASSQVTGEAFF.

The CDR3 here is CASSLGLAGYDYEQYF. The CDR3 region has the DNA TGTGCCAGCAGCTTAGGACTAGCGGGCTATGACTACGAGCAGTACTTC. V gene TRBV7-9 combines with J gene TRBJ2-7, with 10 bases that match TRBD2. The CDR3 runs to 16 residues. The V segment lost 1 base and the J segment 3 bases; nucleotides outside the gene matches: 6. Germline CDR1 SEHNR, CDR2 FQNEAQ (reference sequence).

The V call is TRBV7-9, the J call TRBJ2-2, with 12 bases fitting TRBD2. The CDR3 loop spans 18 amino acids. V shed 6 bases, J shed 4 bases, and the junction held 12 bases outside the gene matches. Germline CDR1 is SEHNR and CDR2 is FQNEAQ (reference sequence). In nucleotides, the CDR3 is TGTGCCAGCAGATCCGAGACTAGCGGGAGAAAGATCACCGGGGAGCTGTTTTTT. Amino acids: CASRSETSGRKITGELFF. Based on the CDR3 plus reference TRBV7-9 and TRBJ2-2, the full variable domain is DTGVSQNPRHKITKRGQNVTFRCDPISEHNRLYWYRQTLGQGPEFLTYFQNEAQLEKSRLLSDRFSAERPKGSFSTLEIQRTEQGDSAMYLCASRSETSGRKITGELFFGEGSRLTVL.

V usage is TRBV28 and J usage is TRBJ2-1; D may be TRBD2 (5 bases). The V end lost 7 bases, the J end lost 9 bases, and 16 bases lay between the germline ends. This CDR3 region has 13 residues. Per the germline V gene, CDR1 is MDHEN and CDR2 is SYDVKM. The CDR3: CASTAPGVGEQFF. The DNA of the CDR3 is TGTGCCAGCACTGCCCCCGGGGTGGGTGAGCAGTTCTTC.

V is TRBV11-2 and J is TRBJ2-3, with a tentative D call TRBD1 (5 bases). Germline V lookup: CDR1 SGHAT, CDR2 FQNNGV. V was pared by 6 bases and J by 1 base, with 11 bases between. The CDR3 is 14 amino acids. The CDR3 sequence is CASSSTGGTDTQYF. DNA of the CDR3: TGTGCCAGCAGTTCAACAGGAGGCACAGATACGCAGTATTTT.

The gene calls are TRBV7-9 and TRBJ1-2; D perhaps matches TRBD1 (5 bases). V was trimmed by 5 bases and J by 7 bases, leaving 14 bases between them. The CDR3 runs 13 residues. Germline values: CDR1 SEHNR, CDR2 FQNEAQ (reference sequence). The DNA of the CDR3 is TGTGCCAGCAGCCGAATTACAGGCCCTGGCTACACCTTC. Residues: CASSRITGPGYTF.

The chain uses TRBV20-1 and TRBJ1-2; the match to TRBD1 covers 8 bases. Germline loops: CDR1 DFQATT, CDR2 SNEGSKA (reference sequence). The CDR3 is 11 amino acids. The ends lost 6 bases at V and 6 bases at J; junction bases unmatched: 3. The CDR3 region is CSAGQGNGYTF. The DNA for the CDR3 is TGCAGTGCCGGACAGGGAAATGGCTACACCTTC.

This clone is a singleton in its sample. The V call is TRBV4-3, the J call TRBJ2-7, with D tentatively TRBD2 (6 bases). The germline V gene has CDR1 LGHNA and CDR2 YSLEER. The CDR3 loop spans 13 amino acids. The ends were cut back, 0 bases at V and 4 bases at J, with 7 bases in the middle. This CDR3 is CASSQDGGYEQYF. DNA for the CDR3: TGCGCCAGCAGCCAAGATGGAGGGTACGAGCAGTACTTC.

The CDR3 region has the DNA TGCGCCAGCAGCCAAGTGCGCCAAGCGTCCTACGAGCAGTACTTC. Its protein product is CASSQVRQASYEQYF. The chain combines TRBV4-1 with TRBJ2-7; no clear D. The CDR3 consists of 15 residues. The germline gives CDR1 MGHRA, CDR2 YSYEKL. Trimming cost V 1 base and J 1 base, with 11 bases left between them.

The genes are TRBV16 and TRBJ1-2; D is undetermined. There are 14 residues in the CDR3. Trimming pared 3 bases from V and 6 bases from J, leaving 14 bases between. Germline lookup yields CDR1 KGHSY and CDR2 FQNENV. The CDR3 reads CASSQSGSLDGYTF. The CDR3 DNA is TGTGCCAGCAGCCAGTCTGGGAGTCTTGATGGCTACACCTTC.

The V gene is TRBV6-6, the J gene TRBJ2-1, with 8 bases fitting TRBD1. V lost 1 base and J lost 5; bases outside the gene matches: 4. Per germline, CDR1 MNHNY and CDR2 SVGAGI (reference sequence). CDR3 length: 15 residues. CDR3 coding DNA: TGTGCCAGCAGTTACTATCGGACAGGGCACAATGAGCAGTTCTTC. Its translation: CASSYYRTGHNEQFF.

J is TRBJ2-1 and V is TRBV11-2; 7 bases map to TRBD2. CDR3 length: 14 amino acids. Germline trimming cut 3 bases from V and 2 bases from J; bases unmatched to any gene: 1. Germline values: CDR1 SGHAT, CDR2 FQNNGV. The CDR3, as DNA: TGTGCCAGCAGCTTGAGCGGGGCCTACAATGAGCAGTTCTTC. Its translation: CASSLSGAYNEQFF. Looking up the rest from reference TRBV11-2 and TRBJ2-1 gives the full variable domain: EAGVAQSPRYKIIEKRQSVAFWCNPISGHATLYWYQQILGQGPKLLIQFQNNGVVDDSQLPKDRFSAERLKGVDSTLKIQPAKLEDSAVYLCASSLSGAYNEQFFGPGTRLTVL.

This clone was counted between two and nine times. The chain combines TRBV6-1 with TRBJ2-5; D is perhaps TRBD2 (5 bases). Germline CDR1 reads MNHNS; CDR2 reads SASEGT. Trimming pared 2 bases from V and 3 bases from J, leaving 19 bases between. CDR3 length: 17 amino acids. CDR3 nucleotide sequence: TGTGCCAGCAGTGAACACCGGCTAAGGACTGGGGAAGAGACCCAGTACTTC. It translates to CASSEHRLRTGEETQYF.

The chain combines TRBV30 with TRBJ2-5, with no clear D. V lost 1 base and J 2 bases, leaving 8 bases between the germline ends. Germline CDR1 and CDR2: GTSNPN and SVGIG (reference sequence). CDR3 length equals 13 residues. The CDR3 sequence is CAWSGGPQETQYF. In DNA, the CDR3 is TGTGCCTGGAGTGGTGGGCCTCAAGAGACCCAGTACTTC.

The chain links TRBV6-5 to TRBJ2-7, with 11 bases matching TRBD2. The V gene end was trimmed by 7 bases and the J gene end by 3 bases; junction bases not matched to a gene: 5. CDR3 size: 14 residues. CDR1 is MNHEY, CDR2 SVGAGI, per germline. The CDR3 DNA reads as TGTGCCAGCACCGCGACTAGCGGGGTCTACGAGCAGTACTTC. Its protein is CASTATSGVYEQYF.

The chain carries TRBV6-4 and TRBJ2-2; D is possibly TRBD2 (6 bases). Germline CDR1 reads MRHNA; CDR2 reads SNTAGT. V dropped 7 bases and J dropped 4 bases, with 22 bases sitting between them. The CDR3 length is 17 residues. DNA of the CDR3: TGTGCCAGCACACTCAACCCCGGGGGTTCGGCCACCGGGGAGCTGTTTTTT. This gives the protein CASTLNPGGSATGELFF.

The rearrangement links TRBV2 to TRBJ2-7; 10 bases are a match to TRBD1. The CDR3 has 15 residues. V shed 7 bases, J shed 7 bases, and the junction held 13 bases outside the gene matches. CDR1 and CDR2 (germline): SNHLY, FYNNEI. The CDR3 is CASNRQGAQIGEQYF. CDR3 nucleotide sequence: TGTGCCAGCAATAGACAGGGGGCGCAAATCGGGGAGCAGTACTTC.

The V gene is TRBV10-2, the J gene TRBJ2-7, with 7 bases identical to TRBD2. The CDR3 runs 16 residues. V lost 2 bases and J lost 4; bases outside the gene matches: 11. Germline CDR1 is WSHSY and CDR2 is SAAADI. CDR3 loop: CASSEHRTSDTYEQYF. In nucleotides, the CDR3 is TGCGCCAGCAGTGAGCATAGGACTAGTGACACTTACGAGCAGTACTTC.

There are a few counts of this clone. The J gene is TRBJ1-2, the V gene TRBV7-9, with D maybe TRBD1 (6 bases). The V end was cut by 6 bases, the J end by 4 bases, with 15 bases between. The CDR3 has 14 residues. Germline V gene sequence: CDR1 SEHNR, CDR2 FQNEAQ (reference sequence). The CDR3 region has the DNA TGTGCCAGCAGTTACAGGGATTTCGCCTATGGCTACACCTTC. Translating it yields CASSYRDFAYGYTF.